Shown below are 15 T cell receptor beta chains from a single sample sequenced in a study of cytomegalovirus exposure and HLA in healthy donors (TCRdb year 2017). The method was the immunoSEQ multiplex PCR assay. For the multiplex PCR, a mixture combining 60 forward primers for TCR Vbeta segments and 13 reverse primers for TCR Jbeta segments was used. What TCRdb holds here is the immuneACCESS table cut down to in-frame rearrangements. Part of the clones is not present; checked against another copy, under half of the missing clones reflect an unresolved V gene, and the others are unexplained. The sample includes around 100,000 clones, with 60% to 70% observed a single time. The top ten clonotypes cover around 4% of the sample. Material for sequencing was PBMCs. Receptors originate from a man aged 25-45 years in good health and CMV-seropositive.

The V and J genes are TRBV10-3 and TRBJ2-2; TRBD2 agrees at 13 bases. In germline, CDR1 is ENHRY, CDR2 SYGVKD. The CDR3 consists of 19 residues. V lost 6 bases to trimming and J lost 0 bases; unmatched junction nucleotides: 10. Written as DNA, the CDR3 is TGTGCCATCAGACCCGTCCCGGGGACTAGCGGGGCGAACACCGGGGAGCTGTTTTTT. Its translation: CAIRPVPGTSGANTGELFF.

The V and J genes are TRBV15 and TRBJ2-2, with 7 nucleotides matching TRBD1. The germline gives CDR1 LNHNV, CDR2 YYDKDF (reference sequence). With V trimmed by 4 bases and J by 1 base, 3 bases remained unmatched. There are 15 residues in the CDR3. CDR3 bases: TGTGCCACCAGCACCTGGACAGGGAACACCGGGGAGCTGTTTTTT. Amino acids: CATSTWTGNTGELFF.

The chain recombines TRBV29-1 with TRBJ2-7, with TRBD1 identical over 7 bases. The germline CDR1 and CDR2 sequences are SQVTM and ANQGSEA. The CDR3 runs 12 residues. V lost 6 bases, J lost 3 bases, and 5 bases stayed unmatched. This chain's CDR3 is CSVTGDSYEQYF. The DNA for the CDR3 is TGCAGCGTCACAGGGGACAGCTACGAGCAGTACTTC.

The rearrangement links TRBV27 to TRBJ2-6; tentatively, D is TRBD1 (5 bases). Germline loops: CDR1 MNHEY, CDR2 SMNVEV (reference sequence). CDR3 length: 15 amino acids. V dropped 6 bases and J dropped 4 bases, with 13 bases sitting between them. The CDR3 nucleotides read TGTGCCAGCAGCCTTTTGGGGCGGGGGGCCAACGTCCTGACTTTC. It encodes CASSLLGRGANVLTF.

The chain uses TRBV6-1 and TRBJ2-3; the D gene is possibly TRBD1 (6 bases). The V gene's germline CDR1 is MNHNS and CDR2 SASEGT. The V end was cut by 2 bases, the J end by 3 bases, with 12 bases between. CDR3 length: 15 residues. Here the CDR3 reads CASSEFGGRTDTQYF. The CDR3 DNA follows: TGTGCCAGCAGTGAATTTGGGGGCAGGACAGATACGCAGTATTTT.

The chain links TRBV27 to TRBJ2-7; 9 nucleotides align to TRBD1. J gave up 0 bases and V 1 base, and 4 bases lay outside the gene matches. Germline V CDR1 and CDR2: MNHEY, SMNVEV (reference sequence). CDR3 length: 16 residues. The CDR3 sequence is CASSLLGQGSSYEQYF. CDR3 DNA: TGTGCCAGCAGTTTATTAGGACAGGGGAGCTCCTACGAGCAGTACTTC.

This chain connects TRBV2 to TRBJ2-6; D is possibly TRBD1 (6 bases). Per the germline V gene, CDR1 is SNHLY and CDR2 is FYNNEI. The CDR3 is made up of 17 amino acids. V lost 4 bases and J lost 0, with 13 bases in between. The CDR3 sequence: CASSVGQYRSGANVLTF. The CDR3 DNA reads TGTGCCAGCAGTGTCGGACAGTACCGCTCTGGGGCCAACGTCCTGACTTTC. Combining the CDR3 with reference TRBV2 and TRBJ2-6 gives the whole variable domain EPEVTQTPSHQVTQMGQEVILRCVPISNHLYFYWYRQILGQKVEFLVSFYNNEISEKSEIFDDQFSVERPDGSNFTLKIRSTKLEDSAMYFCASSVGQYRSGANVLTFGAGSRLTVL.

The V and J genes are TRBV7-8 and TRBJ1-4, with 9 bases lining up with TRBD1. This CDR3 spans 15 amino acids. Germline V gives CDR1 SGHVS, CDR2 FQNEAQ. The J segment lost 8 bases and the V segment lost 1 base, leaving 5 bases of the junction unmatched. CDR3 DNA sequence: TGTGCCAGCAGCTTAGAAAGACAGGGGGAGGAAAAACTGTTTTTT. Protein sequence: CASSLERQGEEKLFF.

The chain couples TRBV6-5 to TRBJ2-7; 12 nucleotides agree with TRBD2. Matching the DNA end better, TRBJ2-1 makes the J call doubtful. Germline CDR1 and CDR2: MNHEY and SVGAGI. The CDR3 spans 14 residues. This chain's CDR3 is CASRALAGGVEQFF. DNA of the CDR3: TGTGCCAGCCGGGCCCTAGCGGGGGGGGTTGAGCAGTTCTTC.

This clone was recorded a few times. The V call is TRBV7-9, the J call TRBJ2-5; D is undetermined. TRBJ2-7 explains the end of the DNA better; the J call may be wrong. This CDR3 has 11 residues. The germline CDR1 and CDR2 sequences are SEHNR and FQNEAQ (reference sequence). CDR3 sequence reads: CASSDTYEQYF. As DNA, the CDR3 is TGTGCCAGCAGTGACACCTACGAGCAGTACTTC.

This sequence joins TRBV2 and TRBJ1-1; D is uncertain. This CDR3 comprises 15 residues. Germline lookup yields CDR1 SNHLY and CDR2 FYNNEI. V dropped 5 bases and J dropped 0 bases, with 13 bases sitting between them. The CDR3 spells CASSLGRTMNTEAFF. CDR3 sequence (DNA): TGTGCCAGCAGTCTAGGGAGGACCATGAACACTGAAGCTTTCTTT.

The CDR3 DNA reads TGTGCCATCAGTGGGTTAGCGGGGAGAGAGACCCAGTACTTC. This gives the protein CAISGLAGRETQYF. V gene TRBV10-3 combines with J gene TRBJ2-5, with 8 positions matching TRBD2. Germline values: CDR1 ENHRY, CDR2 SYGVKD. The CDR3 runs 14 residues. The junction had 5 bases not matched to a gene; V was cut back by 4 bases and J by 4 bases.

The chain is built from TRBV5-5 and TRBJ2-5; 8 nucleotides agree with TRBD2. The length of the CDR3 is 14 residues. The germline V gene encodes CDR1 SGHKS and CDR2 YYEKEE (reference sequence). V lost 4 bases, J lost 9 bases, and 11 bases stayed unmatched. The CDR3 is CASSPDSAGGAQYF. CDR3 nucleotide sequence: TGTGCCAGCAGCCCCGACAGCGCCGGGGGGGCCCAGTACTTC.

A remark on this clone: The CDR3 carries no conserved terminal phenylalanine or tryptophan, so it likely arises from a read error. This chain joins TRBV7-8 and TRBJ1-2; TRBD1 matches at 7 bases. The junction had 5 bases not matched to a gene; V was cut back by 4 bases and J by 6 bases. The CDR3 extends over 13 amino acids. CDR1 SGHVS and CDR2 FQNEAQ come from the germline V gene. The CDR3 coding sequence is TGTGCCAGCAGCTGGACAGGATGGGATGGCTACACCCTC. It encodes CASSWTGWDGYTL.

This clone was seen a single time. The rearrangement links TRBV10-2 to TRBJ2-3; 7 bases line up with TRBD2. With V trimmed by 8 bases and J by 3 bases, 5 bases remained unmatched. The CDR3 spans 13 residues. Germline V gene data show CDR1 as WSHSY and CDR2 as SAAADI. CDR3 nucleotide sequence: TGCGCCAGCTGGGACTACAGAACAGATACGCAGTATTTT. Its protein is CASWDYRTDTQYF.